This paragraph covers one T cell receptor beta chain sequence. Its antigen is as yet unknown. Profiled with immunoSEQ multiplex PCR; TCRdb holds only in-frame clones, not every one. The sample lists about 21,000 clones, around 82% occurring once. The data belong to a study of a mutant IDH1 vaccine in newly diagnosed glioma. Study context: Treatment recipients were about 62% male and approximately 40% female, and their mean age was roughly 44 years. It was radiotherapy, temozolomide, or both that patients received previously, with most receiving both. Study results and limitations: Induction of immune responses by the vaccine occurred in approximately 93% of patients.

Time point indicated: baseline, week 1 (first vaccination visit). Stated treatment: pre-vaccination baseline after standard-of-care therapy. The CDR3 loop spans 13 amino acids. Germline loops: CDR1 SEHNR, CDR2 FQNEAQ (reference sequence). With V trimmed by 6 bases and J by 2 bases, 2 bases remained unmatched. The chain has TRBV7-9 and TRBJ2-7; 9 nucleotides agree with TRBD1. Sequenced here: PBMCs, sampled from a glioma patient treated with radiotherapy, temozolomide or both. The sequence was collected from a middle-aged man with glioma. The CDR3 DNA follows: TGTGCCAGCAGTCGGACAGGGGCCTACGAGCAGTACTTC. Encoded protein: CASSRTGAYEQYF.